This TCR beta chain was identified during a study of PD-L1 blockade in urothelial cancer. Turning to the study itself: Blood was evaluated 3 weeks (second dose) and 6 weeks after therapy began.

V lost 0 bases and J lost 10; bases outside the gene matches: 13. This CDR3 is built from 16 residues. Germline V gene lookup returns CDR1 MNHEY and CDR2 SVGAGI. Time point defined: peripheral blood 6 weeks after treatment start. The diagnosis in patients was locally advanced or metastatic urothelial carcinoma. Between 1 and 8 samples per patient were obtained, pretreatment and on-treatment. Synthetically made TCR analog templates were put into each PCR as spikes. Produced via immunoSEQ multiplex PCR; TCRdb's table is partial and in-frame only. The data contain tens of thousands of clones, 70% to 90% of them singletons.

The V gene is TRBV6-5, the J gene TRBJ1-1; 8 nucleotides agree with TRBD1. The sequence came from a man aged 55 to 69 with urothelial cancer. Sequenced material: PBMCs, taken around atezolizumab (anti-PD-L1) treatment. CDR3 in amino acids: CASSYSGQGARNAAFF. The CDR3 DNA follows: TGTGCCAGCAGTTACTCGGGGCAGGGGGCGCGGAACGCAGCTTTCTTT.